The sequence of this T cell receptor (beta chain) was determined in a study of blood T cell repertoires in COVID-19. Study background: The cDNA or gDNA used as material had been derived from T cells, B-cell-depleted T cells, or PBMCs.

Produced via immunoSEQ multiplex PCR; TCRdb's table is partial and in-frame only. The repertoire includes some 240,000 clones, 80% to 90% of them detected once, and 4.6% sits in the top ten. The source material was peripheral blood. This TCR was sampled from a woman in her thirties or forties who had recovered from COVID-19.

The CDR3 loop is CASSLEALRADTQYF. CDR3 nucleotides: TGTGCCAGCAGCTTAGAGGCGTTGCGGGCAGATACGCAGTATTTT. The V call is TRBV7-2, the J call TRBJ2-3; the D gene is possibly TRBD2 (5 bases). Trimming removed 1 base from V and 4 bases from J, with 12 bases in between. The CDR3 consists of 15 residues. Germline-derived CDR1 and CDR2 are SGHTA and FQGNSA.